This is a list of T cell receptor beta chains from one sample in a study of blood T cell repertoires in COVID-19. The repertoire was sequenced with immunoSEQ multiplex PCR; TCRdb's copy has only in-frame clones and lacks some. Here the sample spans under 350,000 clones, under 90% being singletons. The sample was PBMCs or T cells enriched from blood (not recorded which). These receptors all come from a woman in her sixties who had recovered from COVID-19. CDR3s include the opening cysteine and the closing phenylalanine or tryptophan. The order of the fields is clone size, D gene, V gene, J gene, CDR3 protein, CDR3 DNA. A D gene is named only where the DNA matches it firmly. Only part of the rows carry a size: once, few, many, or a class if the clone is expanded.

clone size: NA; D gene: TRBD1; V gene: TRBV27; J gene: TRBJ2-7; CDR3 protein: CASSPRTGHEQYF; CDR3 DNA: TGTGCCAGCAGTCCGCGGACAGGGCACGAGCAGTACTTC
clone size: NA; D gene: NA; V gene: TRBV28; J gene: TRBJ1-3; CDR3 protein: CASSHGNTIYF; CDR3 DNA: TGTGCCAGCAGCCATGGAAACACCATATATTTT
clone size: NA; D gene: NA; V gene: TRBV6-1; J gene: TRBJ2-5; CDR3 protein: CASSERARGETQYF; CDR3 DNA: TGTGCCAGCAGTGAACGAGCGCGGGGAGAGACCCAGTACTTC
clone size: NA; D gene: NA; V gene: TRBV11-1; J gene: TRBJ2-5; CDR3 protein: CASRSSGTQETQYF; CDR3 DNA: TGTGCCAGCAGGTCTTCCGGGACACAAGAGACCCAGTACTTC
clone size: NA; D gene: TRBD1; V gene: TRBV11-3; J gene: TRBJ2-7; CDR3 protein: CASTNQGAGMFREQYF; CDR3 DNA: TGTGCCAGCACCAACCAGGGGGCAGGGATGTTTCGAGAGCAGTACTTC
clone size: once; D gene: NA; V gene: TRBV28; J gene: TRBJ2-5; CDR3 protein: CASSLRRASQETQYF; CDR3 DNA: TGTGCCAGCAGTTTAAGGCGGGCAAGCCAAGAGACCCAGTACTTC
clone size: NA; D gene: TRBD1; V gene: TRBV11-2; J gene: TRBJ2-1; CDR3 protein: CASQRGQNNEQFF; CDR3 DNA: TGTGCCAGCCAAAGGGGACAGAACAATGAGCAGTTCTTC
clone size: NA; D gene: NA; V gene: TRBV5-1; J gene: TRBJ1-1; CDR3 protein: CASTNSNTEAFF; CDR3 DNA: TGCGCCAGCACGAACTCGAACACTGAAGCTTTCTTT
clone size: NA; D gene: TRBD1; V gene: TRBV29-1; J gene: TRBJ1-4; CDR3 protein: CSVLSGTANEKLFF; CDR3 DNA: TGCAGCGTTTTATCCGGGACAGCTAATGAAAAACTGTTTTTT
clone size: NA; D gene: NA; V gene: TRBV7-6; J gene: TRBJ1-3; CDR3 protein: CASSKGWRSGNTIYF; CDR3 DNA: TGTGCCAGCAGCAAGGGATGGAGGAGTGGAAACACCATATATTTT
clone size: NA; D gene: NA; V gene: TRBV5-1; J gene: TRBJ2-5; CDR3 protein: CASTRGYSETQYF; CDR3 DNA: TGCGCCAGCACCAGGGGCTATTCAGAGACCCAGTACTTC
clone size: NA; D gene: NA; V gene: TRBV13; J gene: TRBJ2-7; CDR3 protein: CASSPSRGAYEQYF; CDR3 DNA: TGTGCCAGCAGCCCATCTCGGGGGGCGTACGAGCAGTACTTC
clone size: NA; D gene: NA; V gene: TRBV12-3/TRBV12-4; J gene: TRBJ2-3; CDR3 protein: CASSLMAGDTQYF; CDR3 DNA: TGTGCCAGCAGCTTGATGGCGGGGGATACGCAGTATTTT
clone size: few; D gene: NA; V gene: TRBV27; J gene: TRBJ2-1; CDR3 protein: CASSFSGFGNEQFF; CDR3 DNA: TGTGCCAGCAGTTTTTCAGGGTTCGGCAATGAGCAGTTCTTC
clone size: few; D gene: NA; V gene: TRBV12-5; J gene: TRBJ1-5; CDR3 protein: CASVPGFNQPQHF; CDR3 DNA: TGTGCTAGTGTCCCAGGGTTCAATCAGCCCCAGCATTTT
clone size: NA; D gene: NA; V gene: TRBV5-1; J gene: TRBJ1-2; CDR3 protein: CASSLNPGTNYGYTF; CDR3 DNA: TGCGCCAGCAGCTTGAATCCAGGAACTAACTATGGCTACACCTTC
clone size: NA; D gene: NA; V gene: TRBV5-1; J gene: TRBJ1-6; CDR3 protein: CASSLVAARSSYNSPLHF; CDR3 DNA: TGCGCCAGCAGCTTGGTAGCGGCCCGGAGCTCCTATAATTCACCCCTCCACTTT
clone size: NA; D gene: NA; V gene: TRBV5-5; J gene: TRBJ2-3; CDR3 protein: CASSLARGGDTQYF; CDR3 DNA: TGTGCCAGCAGCTTGGCCAGAGGGGGAGATACGCAGTATTTT
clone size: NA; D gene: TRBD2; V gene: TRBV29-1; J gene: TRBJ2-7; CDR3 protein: CSVEASGKGGEQYF; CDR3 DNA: TGCAGCGTTGAGGCTAGCGGGAAGGGAGGGGAGCAGTACTTC
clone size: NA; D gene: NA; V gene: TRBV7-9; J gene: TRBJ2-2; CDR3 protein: CASSLPGLNTGELFF; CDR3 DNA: TGTGCCAGCAGCTTGCCGGGACTGAACACCGGGGAGCTGTTTTTT
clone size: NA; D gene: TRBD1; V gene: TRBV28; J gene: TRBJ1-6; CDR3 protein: CASSLRDRDSPLHF; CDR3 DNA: TGTGCCAGCAGTTTACGGGACAGAGATTCACCCCTCCACTTT
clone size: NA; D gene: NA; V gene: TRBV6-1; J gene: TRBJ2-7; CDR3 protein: CASSELAGASEQYF; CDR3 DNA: TGTGCCAGCAGTGAACTAGCAGGGGCGAGCGAGCAGTACTTC
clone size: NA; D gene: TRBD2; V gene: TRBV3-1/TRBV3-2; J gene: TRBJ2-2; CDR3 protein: CASNHWTSNTGELFF; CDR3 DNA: TGTGCCAGCAATCACTGGACTAGCAACACCGGGGAGCTGTTTTTT
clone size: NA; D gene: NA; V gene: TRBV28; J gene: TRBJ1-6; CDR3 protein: CASCRRGGNSPLHF; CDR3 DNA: TGTGCCAGCTGCCGGAGGGGGGGAAATTCACCCCTCCACTTT
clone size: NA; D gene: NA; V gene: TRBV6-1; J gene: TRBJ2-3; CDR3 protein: CASDSATDTQYF; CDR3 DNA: TGTGCCAGCGATAGCGCCACAGATACGCAGTATTTT
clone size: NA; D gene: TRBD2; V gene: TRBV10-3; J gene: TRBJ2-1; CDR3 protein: CATMGLAGGIEQFF; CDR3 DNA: TGTGCCACTATGGGACTAGCGGGAGGTATTGAGCAGTTCTTC
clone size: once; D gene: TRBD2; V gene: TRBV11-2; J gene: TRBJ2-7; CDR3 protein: CASSSHGGGEQYF; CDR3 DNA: TGTGCCAGCAGCTCCCATGGGGGGGGCGAGCAGTACTTC
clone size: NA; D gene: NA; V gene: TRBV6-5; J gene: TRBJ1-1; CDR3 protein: CASRQDWGTEAFF; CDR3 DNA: TGTGCCAGCAGACAGGATTGGGGCACTGAAGCTTTCTTT
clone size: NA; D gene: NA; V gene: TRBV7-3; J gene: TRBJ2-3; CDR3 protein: CASSQPGSTDTQYF; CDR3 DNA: TGTGCCAGCAGCCAGCCGGGAAGCACAGATACGCAGTATTTT
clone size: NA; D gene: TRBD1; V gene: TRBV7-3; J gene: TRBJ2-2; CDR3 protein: CASSRTLMTGGYGELFF; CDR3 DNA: TGTGCCAGCAGCCGCACCCTGATGACAGGGGGTTACGGGGAGCTGTTTTTT
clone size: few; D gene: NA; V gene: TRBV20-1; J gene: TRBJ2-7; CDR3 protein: CSASVGGVQTYEQYF; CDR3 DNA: TGCAGTGCTAGTGTAGGAGGGGTCCAGACGTACGAGCAGTACTTC
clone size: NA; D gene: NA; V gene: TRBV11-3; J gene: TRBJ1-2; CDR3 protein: CASSFGRDYGYTF; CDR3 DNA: TGTGCCAGCAGCTTTGGTCGGGACTATGGCTACACCTTC
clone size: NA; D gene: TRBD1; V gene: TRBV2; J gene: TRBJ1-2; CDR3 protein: CASSERDRGYGYTF; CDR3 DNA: TGTGCCAGCAGTGAGAGGGACAGGGGTTATGGCTACACCTTC